The entry that follows covers one TCR beta chain sequence. As processed by the authors: Amplified reference gene primers provided the basis for estimating nucleated cell counts. The method was immunoSEQ multiplex PCR; TCRdb's version includes in-frame clones alone and lacks a portion of them. That table supplies the V and J calls and clone size; D and trimming were determined from the DNA. The table records under 150,000 clones, around 85% of them present only once. The Seattle patients, enrolled during active infection, were followed longitudinally. The germline V gene has CDR1 SGHNT and CDR2 YENEEA. The CDR3 sequence is 14 residues long. The junction had 7 bases not matched to a gene; V was cut back by 2 bases and J by 6 bases. The sample is drawn from a study of blood T cell repertoires in COVID-19. For the study at large: Sites in the United States, Italy and Spain provided acute and convalescent COVID-19 samples. Sources were T cells, B-cell-depleted T cells, or PBMCs; the material itself was cDNA or gDNA.

Sequenced material: peripheral blood. The clonotype was recovered from a woman aged 55-69 years with COVID-19, enrolled during active disease. The V call is TRBV11-3, the J call TRBJ2-7, with 7 bases lining up with TRBD2. The CDR3 loop is CASSLTETSVEQYF. CDR3 bases: TGTGCCAGCAGCTTAACCGAAACTAGCGTCGAGCAGTACTTC.